Listed below are T cell receptor beta chains from one sample, sequenced in a study of tumor-infiltrating lymphocytes in localized non-small cell lung cancer. The protocol was immunoSEQ multiplex PCR, while the TCRdb copy is restricted to in-frame clones and leaves out a portion. Among some 5,500 clones, around 67% were seen once, and the ten largest hold roughly 13%. The specimen was uninvolved lung tissue not adjacent to the tumor. These TCRs come from a human donor with non-small cell lung cancer. The CDR3 runs from the conserved cysteine through the conserved F or W. The order of the fields is J gene, V gene, D gene, clone size, CDR3 protein, CDR3 DNA. D genes are given only for firm matches. Some rows have no size entry. The others give once, few or many, or a class for an expanded clone.

TRBJ2-3,TRBV5-1,.,.,CASSRDIRTDTQYF,TGCGCCAGCAGCCGGGACATTCGCACAGATACGCAGTATTTT
TRBJ2-7,TRBV5-4,.,.,CASSLVQGAGPGYEQYF,TGTGCCAGCAGCTTGGTGCAGGGCGCGGGCCCAGGTTACGAGCAGTACTTC
TRBJ2-4,TRBV29-1,TRBD1,.,CSVVLGQGGTQYF,TGCAGCGTTGTATTGGGACAGGGCGGCACTCAGTACTTC
TRBJ2-7,TRBV28,TRBD2,.,CASSYSAGPYEQYF,TGTGCCAGCAGTTATTCAGCGGGACCTTACGAGCAGTACTTC
TRBJ2-5,TRBV6-1,TRBD1,few,CASGHTGTAETQYF,TGTGCCAGCGGGCACACCGGGACAGCGGAGACCCAGTACTTC
TRBJ2-7,TRBV28,.,.,CASSLNPRGPYEQYF,TGTGCCAGCAGTTTAAATCCTCGGGGGCCCTACGAGCAGTACTTC
TRBJ2-2,TRBV6-1,.,.,CASIVAGELFF,TGTGCCAGCATAGTGGCCGGGGAGCTGTTTTTT
TRBJ2-5,TRBV7-3,.,.,CASSLRPQGGSRETQYF,TGTGCCAGCAGCTTAAGGCCCCAGGGGGGGAGCAGGGAGACCCAGTACTTC
TRBJ2-1,TRBV28,TRBD2,once,CASGKLAGPSYNEQFF,TGTGCCAGCGGAAAACTAGCGGGACCTTCCTACAATGAGCAGTTCTTC
TRBJ1-2,TRBV9,.,.,CASSAGQRSGYGYTF,TGTGCCAGCAGCGCAGGCCAGAGGTCGGGCTATGGCTACACCTTC
TRBJ2-7,TRBV9,.,.,CASSPRSAYEQYF,TGTGCCAGCAGCCCCCGCTCCGCCTACGAGCAGTACTTC
TRBJ1-5,TRBV2,.,few,CASSPRENSNQPQHF,TGTGCCAGCAGCCCCAGGGAGAATAGCAATCAGCCCCAGCATTTT
TRBJ1-1,TRBV28,.,.,CASSLCCLQSLAYTEAFF,TGTGCCAGCAGTTTATGTTGCCTCCAGAGTTTGGCCTACACTGAAGCTTTCTTT
TRBJ2-7,TRBV10-3,.,once,CAISDPGTTSYEQYF,TGTGCCATCAGTGATCCCGGGACCACCTCCTACGAGCAGTACTTC
TRBJ2-7,TRBV28,.,once,CASRAGPWAYEQYF,TGTGCCAGCAGAGCAGGACCTTGGGCCTACGAGCAGTACTTC
TRBJ2-7,TRBV27,TRBD2,few,CASSPGLASSYEQYF,TGTGCCAGCAGTCCCGGACTAGCGTCCTCCTACGAGCAGTACTTC
TRBJ1-1,TRBV9,.,.,CASSVGSGTEAFF,TGTGCCAGCAGCGTAGGTTCGGGCACTGAAGCTTTCTTT
TRBJ1-2,TRBV9,.,.,CASSAIPYSYGYTF,TGTGCCAGCAGCGCGATTCCTTACAGCTATGGCTACACCTTC
TRBJ1-1,TRBV28,.,.,CASSLTGMGYTEAFF,TGTGCCAGCAGTTTAACAGGGATGGGGTACACTGAAGCTTTCTTT
TRBJ1-4,TRBV30,.,.,CAWSVSEYEKLFF,TGTGCCTGGAGTGTCTCTGAATACGAAAAACTGTTTTTT
TRBJ2-7,TRBV2,TRBD2,.,CASSATGVAGGEQYF,TGTGCCAGCAGTGCGACTGGGGTAGCGGGAGGGGAGCAGTACTTC
TRBJ2-7,TRBV4-2,.,.,CASSPVRRTYEQYF,TGTGCCAGCAGCCCTGTAAGGCGGACCTACGAGCAGTACTTC
TRBJ2-5,TRBV13,.,medium-sized,CASSLGTNQETQYF,TGTGCCAGCAGCCTCGGGACCAACCAAGAGACCCAGTACTTC
TRBJ1-1,TRBV4-2,.,.,CASSQPGTFGNEAFF,TGTGCCAGCAGCCAACCCGGGACATTCGGGAATGAAGCTTTCTTT
TRBJ1-2,TRBV7-2,.,.,CASTRNQGSYTF,TGTGCCAGCACCCGTAATCAAGGGAGCTACACCTTC
TRBJ2-7,TRBV2,TRBD2,.,CASKSTSGRADEQYF,TGTGCCAGCAAATCCACTAGCGGGAGGGCCGACGAGCAGTACTTC
TRBJ2-5,TRBV5-1,.,.,CASSLTGGQETQYF,TGCGCCAGCAGCTTGACAGGTGGACAAGAGACCCAGTACTTC
TRBJ2-4,TRBV30,TRBD1,.,CAWSVGQGVNIQYF,TGTGCCTGGAGTGTAGGACAGGGTGTAAACATTCAGTACTTC
TRBJ2-1,TRBV30,.,.,CAWMGVSEQFF,TGTGCCTGGATGGGGGTCTCCGAGCAGTTCTTC
TRBJ2-7,TRBV9,TRBD2,.,CASSLGLAGGLYEQYF,TGTGCCAGCAGCTTAGGATTAGCGGGAGGCCTCTACGAGCAGTACTTC
TRBJ2-1,TRBV2,.,.,CASSGIGTPGREQFF,TGTGCCAGCAGTGGAATCGGGACTCCTGGGCGTGAGCAGTTCTTC
TRBJ1-1,TRBV6-5,.,.,CASRPGPHTEAFF,TGTGCCAGCAGGCCCGGACCCCACACTGAAGCTTTCTTT
TRBJ1-5,TRBV30,.,.,CAWSVRAGRAHQPQHF,TGTGCCTGGAGTGTACGTGCCGGTAGGGCCCATCAGCCCCAGCATTTT
TRBJ1-2,TRBV30,.,.,CAWSAAGPKGYTF,TGTGCCTGGAGTGCAGCCGGTCCGAAGGGCTACACCTTC
TRBJ2-7,TRBV28,.,.,CASSLYEQYF,TGTGCCAGCAGTCTCTACGAGCAGTACTTC
TRBJ2-2,TRBV11-3,.,.,CASSGRDRRGTGELFF,TGTGCCAGCAGCGGCAGAGACAGGCGAGGGACCGGGGAGCTGTTTTTT
TRBJ2-7,TRBV11-2,.,.,CASSPPATEQYF,TGTGCCAGCAGTCCGCCGGCTACCGAGCAGTACTTC
TRBJ2-5,TRBV4-1,.,medium-sized,CASSQLEETQYF,TGCGCCAGCAGCCAATTAGAAGAGACCCAGTACTTC
TRBJ2-2,TRBV29-1,.,.,CSVNRGGTGELFF,TGCAGCGTGAACAGGGGGGGCACCGGGGAGCTGTTTTTT